A selection of T cell receptor beta chains follows, all from one sample in a study of blood T cell repertoires in COVID-19. Profiled with immunoSEQ multiplex PCR; TCRdb holds only in-frame clones, not every one. This sample has 250,000 or so clones, with around 88% found just once. Sample: peripheral blood. These receptors originate from a young woman with COVID-19, enrolled during active disease. Both conserved end residues are trimmed from each CDR3. The order of the fields is V gene, CDR3 protein.

TRBV30 AWSVLSRRRSYNEQF
TRBV7-9 ASTPAWQGWAF
TRBV7-2 ASSSDPRGHTNYGYT
TRBV3-1/TRBV3-2 ASSQGDIPWDEQF
TRBV4-1 ASSRLMTGRFETQY
TRBV4-2 ASSQDRGSGGFRTGELF
TRBV10-1 ASSPGSGTDTQY
TRBV9 ASSPPRGTEAF
TRBV19 ASSTGTGGGETGELF
TRBV5-6 ASSLGQGSLQETQY
TRBV21-1 ASSKWGSRFNQPQH
TRBV3-1/TRBV3-2 ASSHGTSHGQPQH
TRBV5-1 ASSTGQGGTGELF
TRBV5-1 ASSLDLSGQGALKGYT
TRBV4-2 ASSQGIAGAQGTGTDTQY
TRBV3-1/TRBV3-2 ASSPEAGGYSPLH
TRBV4-3 ASSQVQATGELF
TRBV5-5 ASSLGAGTEAF
TRBV11-2 ASSFTSEYTEAF
TRBV5-6 ASSRTGGQETQY
TRBV4-3 ASSQDPGQDYGYT
TRBV20-1 SASSSSYNSPLH
TRBV28 ASSSLPGTHNTDTQY
TRBV27 ASTGRGDTEAF
TRBV4-3 ASSQWSGTDTQY
TRBV24-1 ATRAAGGSYNEQF
TRBV3-1/TRBV3-2 ASTHSSGIFHEQF
TRBV19 ASSIDRRFGNSPLH
TRBV27 ASSPALTGNGELF
TRBV6-5 ASSYWGTLNSPLH
TRBV2 ASSALAADTQY
TRBV21-1 ASSPPKATGNGYT
TRBV19 ASSISWTAYNSPLH
TRBV2 ASSENRERSEQY
TRBV19 ASSIQGANEKLF
TRBV9 ASSPTEAKNIQY
TRBV6-4 ASSPGFSTDTQY
TRBV13 ASSLWFGEGSTDTQY
TRBV6-5 ASRDRATNEKLF
TRBV25-1 ASSVGTGRFDTEAF
TRBV7-2 ASSLATTTNTEAF
TRBV9 ASSVVPLAGSSGADTQY
TRBV6-5 ASSHTSGSGEKLF
TRBV9 ASSGTSGLGTQY
TRBV6-5 ASTNPSSDTQY
TRBV12-5 ASGLVLGQGGRGTEAF
TRBV9 ASGFTGSSNEQF
TRBV10-3 AIRSGLGGNSPLH
TRBV7-2 ASSLVGRERAF
TRBV5-1 ASSRDLGGENTEAF
TRBV10-1 ASSTKGLLYGYT
TRBV10-1 ASSENREGEQY
TRBV4-2 ASSRAGGSYNEQF
TRBV9 ASSVGGLNKETQY
TRBV7-7 ASSLNRALFETQY
TRBV5-8 ASSLAGLGTDTQY
TRBV29-1 SLTGQGRSNQPQH